Shown below are 23 T cell receptor beta chains from a single sample sequenced in a study of blood T cell repertoires in COVID-19. Clones were sequenced by immunoSEQ multiplex PCR, and TCRdb holds only the in-frame ones, with some missing. The table has 200,000 to 250,000 clones, roughly four fifths seen once. The sequenced material came from peripheral blood. The receptors derive from a woman aged 80 or over with COVID-19, enrolled during active disease.

The chain is built from TRBV9 and TRBJ2-3, with D tentatively TRBD1 (6 bases). Per germline, CDR1 SGDLS and CDR2 YYNGEE. V lost 4 bases, J lost 0 bases, and 12 bases lay in between. The CDR3 runs 15 residues. The CDR3 sequence: CASSFRDTSTDTQYF. The CDR3 nucleotides are TGTGCCAGCAGCTTCCGGGACACTAGCACAGATACGCAGTATTTT.

The gene calls are TRBV9 and TRBJ2-2; possibly TRBD2 for D (5 bases). V shed 3 bases and J shed 3 bases, with 15 bases lying between them. The CDR3 is 16 residues long. The germline gives CDR1 SGDLS, CDR2 YYNGEE. CDR3 nucleotides: TGTGCCAGCAGCGAGAGAGGGCCCTCCGACACCGGGGAGCTGTTTTTT. The encoded protein is CASSERGPSDTGELFF.

This clone came up a few times. The J gene is TRBJ1-2, the V gene TRBV29-1; D is ambiguous. The CDR3 loop spans 14 amino acids. Trimming took 4 bases from V and 3 from J, leaving 15 bases between them. Germline V gene lookup returns CDR1 SQVTM and CDR2 ANQGSEA. DNA of the CDR3: TGCAGCGTTGTGGACTCCCACGAGGACTATGGCTACACCTTC. Translating it yields CSVVDSHEDYGYTF.

With respect to this clone: One end of the junction is discordant with germline, which a read error may explain. The J gene is TRBJ1-3, the V gene TRBV28; possibly TRBD1 for D (5 bases). The germline CDR1 and CDR2 sequences are MDHEN and SYDVKM. The CDR3 loop spans 12 amino acids. This chain's CDR3 is CASRGEGTTIYF. The CDR3 nucleotides are TGTGCCAGCAGAGGGGAGGGAACCACCATATATTTT.

The chain carries TRBV5-4 and TRBJ1-2; TRBD1 agrees at 9 bases. J gave up 0 bases and V 4 bases, and 4 bases lay outside the gene matches. Per the germline V gene, CDR1 is SGHNT and CDR2 is YYREEE (reference sequence). This CDR3 spans 15 amino acids. CDR3 loop: CASSGDRATNYGYTF. DNA of the CDR3: TGTGCCAGCAGCGGGGACAGGGCGACTAACTATGGCTACACCTTC. The whole variable domain, filled in from reference TRBV5-4 and TRBJ1-2, reads ETGVTQSPTHLIKTRGQQVTLRCSSQSGHNTVSWYQQALGQGPQFIFQYYREEENGRGNFPPRFSGLQFPNYSSELNVNALELDDSALYLCASSGDRATNYGYTFGSGTRLTVV.

This chain uses TRBV2 with TRBJ1-2; D unresolved. The CDR3 consists of 14 residues. V lost 6 bases, J lost 2 bases, and 13 bases lay in between. Per the germline V gene, CDR1 is SNHLY and CDR2 is FYNNEI. The CDR3, as DNA: TGTGCCAGCAGCCCCAGCCGGGAAAACTATGGCTACACCTTC. This sequence encodes CASSPSRENYGYTF.

This sequence joins TRBV9 and TRBJ1-2, with unresolved D. CDR1 is SGDLS, CDR2 YYNGEE, per germline. The CDR3 contains 13 residues. V was pared by 3 bases and J by 7 bases, with 13 bases between. CDR3 DNA sequence: TGTGCCAGCAGCGATGAGAGGGCTGGTGGCTACACCTTC. Amino acid sequence: CASSDERAGGYTF.

V is TRBV28 and J is TRBJ2-5; D possibly corresponds to TRBD1 (5 bases). Germline-derived CDR1 and CDR2 are MDHEN and SYDVKM. V was trimmed by 2 bases and J by 4 bases, leaving 14 bases between them. CDR3 length: 15 residues. CDR3 sequence reads: CASSLKQGRRETQYF. The CDR3 DNA reads TGTGCCAGCAGTTTAAAGCAGGGTCGGCGAGAGACCCAGTACTTC.

This rearrangement joins TRBV7-9 to TRBJ2-3; TRBD2 matches at 8 bases. The CDR3 is made up of 15 amino acids. CDR1 is SEHNR, CDR2 FQNEAQ, per germline (reference sequence). V lost 7 bases, J lost 0 bases, and 6 bases stayed unmatched. CDR3 in amino acids: CASTLAGISTDTQYF. Here the CDR3 DNA reads TGTGCCAGCACGTTAGCGGGGATAAGCACAGATACGCAGTATTTT.

The rearrangement joins TRBV9 to TRBJ1-1; 7 nucleotides agree with TRBD1. The CDR3 length is 16 residues. CDR1 and CDR2 from the germline V gene are SGDLS and YYNGEE. After removal of 0 bases from V and 0 bases from J, the junction contained 5 bases not matched to a gene. The CDR3 spells CASSVGTGYMNTEAFF. CDR3 sequence (DNA): TGTGCCAGCAGCGTAGGGACAGGATACATGAACACTGAAGCTTTCTTT.

The rearrangement joins TRBV7-3 to TRBJ2-2, with 11 bases aligning to TRBD2. From germline, CDR1 is SGHTA and CDR2 FQGTGA. The CDR3 totals 15 residues. V was pared by 4 bases and J by 3 bases, with 1 base of the junction left unmatched. As DNA, the CDR3 is TGTGCCAGCAGCTCTAGCGGGGGGTACACCGGGGAGCTGTTTTTT. Protein: CASSSSGGYTGELFF.

The chain recombines TRBV28 with TRBJ1-6; TRBD1 matches at 7 bases. After removal of 6 bases from V and 7 bases from J, the junction contained 6 bases not matched to a gene. The CDR3 covers 14 residues. The V gene's germline CDR1 is MDHEN and CDR2 SYDVKM. Here the CDR3 reads CASRGTVGNSPLHF. CDR3 in DNA: TGTGCCAGCAGGGGGACAGTAGGAAATTCACCCCTCCACTTT.

The J gene is TRBJ1-5, the V gene TRBV19, with 9 bases aligning to TRBD1. This CDR3 is built from 16 residues. J gave up 4 bases and V 6 bases, and 10 bases lay outside the gene matches. The germline V gene has CDR1 LNHDA and CDR2 SQIVND (reference sequence). The CDR3 DNA reads TGTGCCAGTAGCACAACCGGGACAGGGACTAATCAGCCCCAGCATTTT. As protein: CASSTTGTGTNQPQHF.

The CDR3 DNA reads TGTGCCAGCAGCCAAGATGGGGGGTGGACTAGCGGGGAACAAAACATTCAGTACTTC. As protein: CASSQDGGWTSGEQNIQYF. The chain combines TRBV3-1 (or the pseudogene TRBV3-2) with TRBJ2-4, with 12 bases lining up with TRBD2. Germline lookup yields CDR1 LGHDT and CDR2 YNNKEL (reference sequence). The CDR3 totals 19 residues. After removal of 0 bases from V and 5 bases from J, the junction contained 11 bases not matched to a gene.

V usage is TRBV6-1 and J usage is TRBJ1-5; D is uncertain. The CDR3 extends over 12 amino acids. Germline V lookup: CDR1 MNHNS, CDR2 SASEGT. V was cut by 10 bases and J by 4 bases, with 11 bases left in between. The CDR3 sequence is CAIRSSNQPQHF. CDR3 in DNA: TGTGCCATCCGGTCTTCGAATCAGCCCCAGCATTTT.

The chain is built from TRBV3-1 (or the pseudogene TRBV3-2) and TRBJ2-7, with D hard to call. V was cut by 1 base and J by 6 bases, with 13 bases left in between. CDR1 and CDR2 (germline): LGHDT, YNNKEL (reference sequence). The CDR3 is 14 amino acids. As DNA, the CDR3 is TGTGCCAGCAGCCAAGTCTTGCTTTCGGGCGAGCAGTACTTC. It yields the protein CASSQVLLSGEQYF.

The chain links TRBV4-1 to TRBJ1-5; no clear D. Germline lookup yields CDR1 MGHRA and CDR2 YSYEKL. The V end was cut by 2 bases, the J end by 6 bases, with 11 bases between. CDR3 length: 14 amino acids. In nucleotides, the CDR3 is TGCGCCAGCAGCCAACCCCCCGGAGGTCAGCCCCAGCATTTT. This translates into CASSQPPGGQPQHF.

This clone occurred a few times. The chain has TRBV4-3 and TRBJ2-1; D ambiguous. CDR1 and CDR2 from the germline V gene are LGHNA and YSLEER. This CDR3 comprises 15 residues. V shed 0 bases and J shed 6 bases, with 12 bases lying between them. CDR3 nucleotide sequence: TGCGCCAGCAGCCAAGAGAGGATTAGTAGCAATGAGCAGTTCTTC. Amino acid sequence: CASSQERISSNEQFF.

The chain recombines TRBV30 with TRBJ2-2; maybe TRBD1 (6 bases). Trimming cost V 2 bases and J 5 bases, with 12 bases left between them. The CDR3 has 14 residues. Germline lookup yields CDR1 GTSNPN and CDR2 SVGIG (reference sequence). The CDR3 here is CAWSYRARTGELFF. Here the CDR3 DNA reads TGTGCCTGGAGTTACAGGGCAAGAACCGGGGAGCTGTTTTTT.

The gene calls are TRBV25-1 and TRBJ1-2; 9 nucleotides line up with TRBD1. The CDR3 is 16 amino acids. With 4 bases clipped from V and 8 bases from J, the junction kept 14 bases outside the gene matches. CDR1 is MGHDK, CDR2 SYGVNS, per germline. For the CDR3, the DNA is TGTGCCAGCAGTGCTTCGCCCGGACAGGGGCAGAAGGGCTACACCTTC. Translation gives CASSASPGQGQKGYTF.

For the CDR3, the DNA is TGTGCCAGTAGTATTAGCCCCAATCGGGGCGAGCAGTACTTC. Translating gives CASSISPNRGEQYF. The rearrangement links TRBV19 to TRBJ2-7; the D gene is possibly TRBD2 (5 bases). The CDR3 has 14 residues. Per germline, CDR1 LNHDA and CDR2 SQIVND (reference sequence). Deletions cut 3 bases from V and 6 bases from J, with 15 bases between.

This sequence joins TRBV3-1 (or the pseudogene TRBV3-2) and TRBJ1-4; no definite D call. Trimming removed 1 base at V and 2 bases at J, with 5 bases between. The CDR3 contains 14 residues. The germline V gene has CDR1 LGHDT and CDR2 YNNKEL (reference sequence). CDR3 bases: TGTGCCAGCAGCCAAGCGGGTACTAATGAAAAACTGTTTTTT. As protein: CASSQAGTNEKLFF.

J is TRBJ2-7 and V is TRBV6-5; D call uncertain. The V and J ends lost 8 bases and 0 bases respectively, with 11 bases between them. CDR1 and CDR2 (germline): MNHEY, SVGAGI. This CDR3 comprises 13 residues. DNA for the CDR3: TGTGCCAGCGGCATTGACATCTCCTACGAGCAGTACTTC. Amino acid sequence: CASGIDISYEQYF.